A single sample is the source of the 17 T cell receptor beta chains below, sequenced in a study of shared T cell receptors in the human thymus (dated by TCRdb to the early 2020s). The library was built by means of the immunoSEQ multiplex PCR assay. TCRdb obtained this table from immuneACCESS and retained in-frame rearrangements with V and J assigned. These tables miss some clones; where compared with another copy, unresolved V genes account for less than half of the shortfall, and the remainder is unexplained. Within this sample are about 730,000 clones, with approximately 85% of them counted one time only. The ten biggest clones cover 0.0095% to 0.013% of the sample. The sample was also reused in another study, on human thymus T cells.

Sequenced: thymocytes. The receptors come from a girl under three years old with a congenital heart defect. Donor details come from another sample of the same person, matched by shared clones.

The chain is built from TRBV4-1 and TRBJ2-7; TRBD1 might be the D (6 bases). The germline CDR1 and CDR2 sequences are MGHRA and YSYEKL. The CDR3 extends over 17 amino acids. V lost 3 bases and J 0 bases, leaving 18 bases between the germline ends. CDR3 loop: CASSHQDLRGSSYEQYF. As DNA, the CDR3 is TGCGCCAGCAGCCACCAGGACCTCAGGGGTAGCTCCTACGAGCAGTACTTC.

The chain couples TRBV10-1 to TRBJ2-1; 11 bases agree with TRBD2. Germline CDR1 reads WNHNN; CDR2 reads SYGVQD (reference sequence). The CDR3 covers 15 residues. Trimming cost V 3 bases and J 4 bases; bases outside gene matches: 2. CDR3 coding DNA: TGCGCCAGCAGTGAACTAGCGGGGGTATACAATGAGCAGTTCTTC. It codes for CASSELAGVYNEQFF.

This clone has a single count. The J gene is TRBJ1-4, the V gene TRBV5-4; D unclear. There are 16 residues in the CDR3. V was trimmed by 1 base and J by 0 bases, leaving 10 bases between them. Germline V CDR1 and CDR2: SGHNT, YYREEE (reference sequence). DNA for the CDR3: TGTGCCAGCAGCTTGAAAGTGGCAACAACTAATGAAAAACTGTTTTTT. Residues: CASSLKVATTNEKLFF.

The CDR3 loop is CASSEWVGAGYGYTF. Written as DNA, the CDR3 is TGTGCCAGCAGTGAGTGGGTTGGGGCCGGCTATGGCTACACCTTC. This chain uses TRBV2 with TRBJ1-2, with D perhaps TRBD1 (5 bases). The germline CDR1 and CDR2 sequences are SNHLY and FYNNEI. The CDR3 runs to 15 residues. The V end lost 3 bases, the J end lost 4 bases, and 15 bases lay between the germline ends.

The chain uses TRBV27 and TRBJ1-4; a weak D match, TRBD1 (5 bases). The CDR3 length is 14 residues. The V gene's germline CDR1 is MNHEY and CDR2 SMNVEV (reference sequence). V lost 5 bases, J lost 4 bases, and 11 bases lay in between. CDR3 DNA sequence: TGTGCCAGCAGTATCCAGGGCCTTAATGAAAAACTGTTTTTT. Translated: CASSIQGLNEKLFF.

V gene TRBV15 combines with J gene TRBJ1-1, with D unclear. There are 14 residues in the CDR3. Trimming shortened V by 0 bases and J by 10 bases, and 15 bases separated the two germline ends. Germline CDR1 is LNHNV and CDR2 is YYDKDF (reference sequence). This CDR3 is CATSRDEGYIGAFF. Written as DNA, the CDR3 is TGTGCCACCAGCAGAGATGAGGGTTATATCGGAGCTTTCTTT.

This chain joins TRBV10-3 and TRBJ1-6, with 7 nucleotides matching TRBD1. The CDR3 runs to 16 residues. The trim removed 10 bases at V and 7 bases at J, leaving 16 bases unmatched. Germline V gives CDR1 ENHRY, CDR2 SYGVKD. The CDR3 region is CATRTQPRQGNSPLHF. The CDR3 nucleotides read TGTGCCACCAGGACCCAGCCTAGACAGGGCAATTCACCCCTCCACTTT.

The chain combines TRBV7-2 with TRBJ2-1; the match to TRBD2 covers 7 bases. CDR3 length equals 13 residues. Germline V lookup: CDR1 SGHTA, CDR2 FQGNSA. Unmatched junction bases numbered 1, after V lost 1 base and J lost 7 bases. The CDR3 bases are TGTGCCAGCAGCTTAGGGGGACTAAATGAGCAGTTCTTC. Translation: CASSLGGLNEQFF.

The gene calls are TRBV4-3 and TRBJ1-3; 9 bases are shared with TRBD1. The CDR3 loop spans 16 amino acids. Germline V gene sequence: CDR1 LGHNA, CDR2 YSLEER. V was clipped by 3 bases and J by 4 bases; unmatched bases: 7. CDR3 sequence (DNA): TGCGCCAGCAGCCACTCCGGGACAGGGTGGGGAAACACCATATATTTT. Protein: CASSHSGTGWGNTIYF.

The CDR3 loop reads CASPPEAAQETQYF. In DNA, the CDR3 is TGTGCCAGCCCCCCGGAGGCTGCTCAAGAGACCCAGTACTTC. The chain is built from TRBV21-1 and TRBJ2-5; no DNA check was done on the table's D call, TRBD2. TRBV21-1 has pseudogene status. The CDR3 is made up of 14 amino acids.

This clone was observed a single time. CDR3 bases: TGTGCCATTTCAGGTTACGGGGACACAGATACGCAGTATTTT. It is translated as CAISGYGDTDTQYF. This sequence joins TRBV6-5 and TRBJ2-3; perhaps TRBD2 as D (5 bases). The CDR3 runs to 14 residues. CDR1 MNHEY and CDR2 SVGAGI come from the germline V gene. V was shortened by 10 bases and J by 2 bases, with 16 bases between the two germline ends.

The chain is built from TRBV15 and TRBJ2-5, with TRBD2 matching 11 bases. The CDR3 consists of 15 residues. The V and J ends lost 5 bases and 9 bases, in that order; junction bases with no gene match: 11. From germline, CDR1 is LNHNV and CDR2 YYDKDF (reference sequence). The DNA of the CDR3 is TGTGCCACCAGCCGTAGCGGGGGGGTAGTAGGGGCCCAGTACTTC. Amino acid sequence: CATSRSGGVVGAQYF.

The V gene is TRBV5-1, the J gene TRBJ2-7; D is unclear. The CDR3 has 13 residues. Per germline, CDR1 SGHRS and CDR2 YFSETQ. The germline V and J ends were trimmed by 0 bases and 2 bases, with 6 bases remaining between them. The CDR3 loop is CASSLDSTYEQYF. CDR3 sequence (DNA): TGCGCCAGCAGCTTGGACAGTACCTACGAGCAGTACTTC. Full variable domain (remainder filled in from reference TRBV5-1 and TRBJ2-7): KAGVTQTPRYLIKTRGQQVTLSCSPISGHRSVSWYQQTPGQGLQFLFEYFSETQRNKGNFPGRFSGRQFSNSRSEMNVSTLELGDSALYLCASSLDSTYEQYFGPGTRLTVT.

The genes are TRBV7-3 and TRBJ1-2; D gene uncertain. The CDR3 covers 14 residues. The V gene's germline CDR1 is SGHTA and CDR2 FQGTGA. The V and J ends lost 0 bases and 7 bases respectively, with 12 bases between them. The CDR3 DNA sequence: TGTGCCAGCAGCTTAACCCGGGAGTCGGGTGGCTACACCTTC. Translated, it gives CASSLTRESGGYTF.

V is TRBV6-6 and J is TRBJ1-6; 11 bases align to TRBD1. V lost 6 bases to trimming and J lost 5 bases; unmatched junction nucleotides: 6. Germline CDR1 MNHNY, CDR2 SVGAGI (reference sequence). This CDR3 spans 16 amino acids. The DNA of the CDR3 is TGTGCCAGCAGCCGGGACAGGGGGATACATAATTCACCCCTCCACTTT. Residues: CASSRDRGIHNSPLHF.

The rearrangement links TRBV14 to TRBJ1-1, with a possible D match to TRBD1 (5 bases). V lost 6 bases and J lost 6, with 23 bases in between. CDR3 length: 16 amino acids. CDR1 and CDR2 (germline): SGHDN, FVKESK. DNA for the CDR3: TGTGCCAGCAGGCTCAGTTCAGGACATCCAAATCCTGAAGCTTTCTTT. This sequence encodes CASRLSSGHPNPEAFF.

The genes are TRBV5-1 and TRBJ2-6; TRBD1 might be the D (5 bases). The CDR3 has 18 amino acids. Trimming pared 3 bases from V and 1 base from J, leaving 17 bases between. Germline assignment: CDR1 SGHRS and CDR2 YFSETQ. DNA for the CDR3: TGCGCCAGCAGCTATACGACAGTAGAGGAGTCTGGGGCCAACGTCCTGACTTTC. As protein: CASSYTTVEESGANVLTF.